The present T cell receptor beta chain was sequenced within a study of T cell repertoires in cytomegalovirus infection. Study findings and constraints: Based on cumulative public TCR beta family frequency, carriers of CMV plus the relevant HLA were identified.

V shed 1 base and J shed 0 bases, with 19 bases lying between them. Germline CDR1 reads SGHVS; CDR2 reads FQNEAQ. CDR3 size: 19 residues. One entry per CDR3 protein, called by TCRdb with MiXCR from the reads. Of about 180,000 distinct CDR3 sequences listed, roughly 21% are singletons. The table lists this clonotype with many counts. Its antigen is still unknown. Material: CD8+ T cells from cultured PBMCs, obtained from culture after CMV antigen stimulation. This receptor was taken from a human donor in good health (CMV status not recorded). Some clones in this sample may be carry-over from other donors' samples. The rearrangement uses TRBV7-8 and TRBJ2-4, with D possibly TRBD1 on 5 matching bases. The CDR3 spells CASSLEGFGRLLAKNIQYF. CDR3 coding DNA: TGTGCCAGCAGCTTAGAGGGGTTCGGCAGACTCCTAGCCAAAAACATTCAGTACTTC.